Detailed here is one T cell receptor beta chain. The method was immunoSEQ multiplex PCR; TCRdb's version includes in-frame clones alone and lacks a portion of them. The sample yields 200,000 to 250,000 clones, roughly 85% seen once. The V end was cut by 8 bases, the J end by 1 base, with 14 bases between. Germline CDR1 SQVTM, CDR2 ANQGSEA. CDR3 length: 13 residues. The sample comes from a study of blood T cell repertoires in COVID-19. In the study overall: The analysed material was cDNA or gDNA that came from T cells, B-cell-depleted T cells, or PBMCs.

The sequence was collected from a young man who had recovered from COVID-19. Sequenced sample: PBMCs or T cells enriched from blood (not recorded which). The rearrangement links TRBV29-1 to TRBJ1-1, with a weak D call TRBD1 (5 bases). CDR3 coding DNA: TGCAGCACTTGCAGGGAGGCGAACACTGAAGCTTTCTTT. This gives the protein CSTCREANTEAFF.